The next 14 T cell receptor beta chains were all read from a single sample in a study of blood T cell repertoires in COVID-19. Here immunoSEQ multiplex PCR was the method, and the copy in TCRdb shows in-frame clones only, minus some. In the table there are hundreds of thousands of clones, 75% to 90% of which are singletons. Sequencing was carried out using PBMCs or T cells enriched from blood (not recorded which). Source of these receptors: a man between 50 and 59 years old who had been exposed to COVID-19.

This chain uses TRBV19 with TRBJ2-2; TRBD1 aligns across 10 bases. The CDR3 has 16 amino acids. Germline lookup yields CDR1 LNHDA and CDR2 SQIVND (reference sequence). The V and J ends lost 6 bases and 5 bases, in that order; junction bases with no gene match: 9. CDR3 DNA: TGTGCCAGTAGACCTTGGGACAGGGGCGGGACCGGGGAGCTGTTTTTT. Residues: CASRPWDRGGTGELFF. The whole variable domain, filled in from reference TRBV19 and TRBJ2-2, reads DGGITQSPKYLFRKEGQNVTLSCEQNLNHDAMYWYRQDPGQGLRLIYYSQIVNDFQKGDIAEGYSVSREKKESFPLTVTSAQKNPTAFYLCASRPWDRGGTGELFFGEGSRLTVL.

This chain joins TRBV9 and TRBJ2-1, with 7 bases aligning to TRBD2. The CDR3 has 13 amino acids. Germline-derived CDR1 and CDR2 are SGDLS and YYNGEE. With 3 bases clipped from V and 9 bases from J, the junction kept 6 bases outside the gene matches. In nucleotides, the CDR3 is TGTGCCAGCAGCGCCGGGACTATTACTGAGCAGTTCTTC. This codes for CASSAGTITEQFF.

This clone was detected only once. The gene calls are TRBV29-1 and TRBJ2-6; no reliable D call. Germline lookup yields CDR1 SQVTM and CDR2 ANQGSEA. V shed 3 bases and J shed 2 bases, with 14 bases lying between them. This CDR3 region has 16 residues. The CDR3 loop reads CSVEEQTRAGANVLTF. The DNA for the CDR3 is TGCAGCGTTGAGGAGCAGACCCGGGCTGGGGCCAACGTCCTGACTTTC.

Only a few counts were recorded for this clone. The chain carries TRBV6-1 and TRBJ1-5, with 9 bases lining up with TRBD1. The CDR3 has 15 residues. Germline V lookup: CDR1 MNHNS, CDR2 SASEGT. Trimming took 0 bases from V and 5 from J; bases not matched to a gene: 2. The CDR3 reads CASSEADRGHQPQHF. CDR3 nucleotide sequence: TGTGCCAGCAGTGAAGCGGACAGGGGCCATCAGCCCCAGCATTTT.

The rearrangement uses TRBV7-8 and TRBJ2-1; 9 bases map to TRBD1. V trimming: 2 bases; J trimming: 1 base; junction bases outside the gene matches: 6. This CDR3 region has 17 residues. CDR1 is SGHVS and CDR2 is FQNEAQ in the germline V gene. In nucleotides, the CDR3 is TGTGCCAGCAGCTTAAACACAGGGGGCGCGTCCTACAATGAGCAGTTCTTC. It is translated as CASSLNTGGASYNEQFF.

The table lists this clone with a few counts. The chain combines TRBV7-2 with TRBJ1-1, with unresolved D. CDR3 length: 15 residues. Germline V gene lookup returns CDR1 SGHTA and CDR2 FQGNSA. Trimming removed 0 bases at V and 4 bases at J, with 12 bases between. The CDR3: CASSLALWAGTEAFF. In nucleotides, the CDR3 is TGTGCCAGCAGCTTAGCGCTCTGGGCCGGCACTGAAGCTTTCTTT.

This chain uses TRBV5-5 with TRBJ2-5, with unresolved D. The CDR3 extends over 15 amino acids. Germline V CDR1 and CDR2: SGHKS, YYEKEE (reference sequence). The V gene lost 1 base and the J gene lost 5 bases, with 15 bases spanning the gap. CDR3 sequence reads: CASSLSGRLWETQYF. The CDR3 region has the DNA TGTGCCAGCAGCTTGTCGGGTCGGCTCTGGGAGACCCAGTACTTC.

This chain uses TRBV2 with TRBJ2-7; a possible D gene is TRBD2 (6 bases). The CDR3 covers 12 residues. The V end lost 3 bases, the J end lost 5 bases, and 8 bases lay between the germline ends. Germline lookup yields CDR1 SNHLY and CDR2 FYNNEI. CDR3 sequence reads: CASSEWGDEQYV. As DNA, the CDR3 is TGTGCCAGCAGTGAGTGGGGGGACGAGCAGTACGTC.

The chain combines TRBV30 with TRBJ2-7; a weak D match, TRBD1 (6 bases). Germline values: CDR1 GTSNPN, CDR2 SVGIG (reference sequence). This CDR3 comprises 13 residues. V was shortened by 5 bases and J by 3 bases, with 14 bases between the two germline ends. The CDR3 region has the DNA TGTGCCTGGTCATTGGGGGCTCTCTACGAGCAGTACGTC. Encoded protein: CAWSLGALYEQYV.

V gene TRBV6-2 or TRBV6-3 combines with J gene TRBJ2-5; TRBD2 matches at 8 bases. Looked up from germline, CDR1 is MNHEY and CDR2 is SVGEGT. The CDR3 runs to 16 residues. With V trimmed by 5 bases and J by 3 bases, 11 bases remained unmatched. CDR3 DNA: TGTGCCAGCAGTCGTCGTCCGGCGGGAGGTGAAGAGACCCAGTACTTC. Protein product: CASSRRPAGGEETQYF.

The chain links TRBV24-1 to TRBJ2-3; no firm D call. The CDR3 runs to 13 residues. Germline CDR1 and CDR2: KGHDR and SFDVKD. Trimming removed 4 bases at V and 3 bases at J, with 7 bases between. In DNA form, the CDR3 reads TGTGCCACCAGTGAGACTTCGACAGATACGCAGTATTTT. It codes for CATSETSTDTQYF.

The chain combines TRBV9 with TRBJ1-2; perhaps TRBD1 as D (5 bases). This CDR3 has 14 residues. V lost 4 bases and J 8 bases, leaving 18 bases between the germline ends. The V gene's germline CDR1 is SGDLS and CDR2 YYNGEE. CDR3 loop: CASSPPQGGLGYTF. The CDR3 nucleotides are TGTGCCAGCAGCCCACCCCAGGGAGGTTTGGGCTACACCTTC.

There are a few counts of this clone. The chain has TRBV28 and TRBJ1-5; a possible D gene is TRBD1 (6 bases). V shed 10 bases and J shed 5 bases, with 15 bases lying between them. The CDR3 has 13 amino acids. Germline V lookup: CDR1 MDHEN, CDR2 SYDVKM. This CDR3 reads CAILGGQYQPQHF. Written as DNA, the CDR3 is TGTGCCATCCTCGGAGGACAGTATCAGCCCCAGCATTTT.

V usage is TRBV2 and J usage is TRBJ1-3; no clear D. Germline V CDR1 and CDR2: SNHLY, FYNNEI. Trimming stripped 2 bases from V and 4 bases from J, with 12 bases between. The CDR3 has 15 residues. CDR3 bases: TGTGCCAGCAGTGAACAGCGGGGATCCGGAAACACCATATATTTT. It is translated as CASSEQRGSGNTIYF.